The sequence of this TCR beta chain was determined in a study of patients and donors after allogeneic stem cell transplantation. TCRdb re-analysed the RT-PCR reads in MiXCR, keeping a single row per CDR3 protein. The sample has roughly 960,000 distinct CDR3 sequences, under 20% seen once; the top ten hold 5% to 6.5%. The ends were cut back, 5 bases at V and 2 bases at J, with 16 bases in the middle. This CDR3 has 15 amino acids. The V gene's germline CDR1 is SEHNR and CDR2 FQNEAQ (reference sequence). This sequence originates from a human donor who was either an allogeneic HSCT recipient or a stem cell or donor lymphocyte infusion donor (not recorded which). It is not recorded whose cells these are; they may come from a transplant donor. The chain joins TRBV7-9 to TRBJ2-7; D is perhaps TRBD1 (6 bases). Sample: blood, either unsorted or a sorted T cell fraction (not recorded which). As DNA, the CDR3 is TGTGCCAGCAGCACCCTCGGGACAATTACCTACGAGCAGTACTTC. Its protein is CASSTLGTITYEQYF. The variable domain in full, completed from reference TRBV7-9 and TRBJ2-7, reads DTGVSQNPRHKITKRGQNVTFRCDPISEHNRLYWYRQTLGQGPEFLTYFQNEAQLEKSRLLSDRFSAERPKGSFSTLEIQRTEQGDSAMYLCASSTLGTITYEQYFGPGTRLTVT.